This TCR beta chain was sequenced in a study of shared clonotypes between healthy human individuals. Study-level background: Donors consisted of two women and a few men between 18 and 49.

CD8 cells regarded as naive lacked CD45RO, were positively chosen for CCR7, and omitted terminally differentiated effector memory CD45RA+ cells. The sorted-subset replicate PCRs were given 150 to 200 ng DNA, which is about 29,000 T cell genomes. The method was immunoSEQ multiplex PCR; TCRdb's version includes in-frame clones alone and lacks a portion of them. This table holds around 600,000 clones, 85% to 95% found once. Per the germline V gene, CDR1 is SGHVS and CDR2 is FQNEAQ. V lost 1 base, J lost 5 bases, and 7 bases stayed unmatched. CDR3 length: 15 amino acids. The V and J genes are TRBV7-8 and TRBJ1-1; 7 nucleotides agree with TRBD1. The source of this sequence is a woman between 25 and 40 years old in good health. Material: naive CD8+ T cells sorted from blood. CDR3 in DNA: TGTGCCAGCAGCTTAGGTGCAGGGGGTAGGACTGAAGCTTTCTTT. Translating it yields CASSLGAGGRTEAFF.